This TCR beta chain was identified during a study of control samples from healthy donors and cancer patients. The table lists this clone with a count of one. Sequenced by immunoSEQ multiplex PCR; TCRdb stores in-frame clones only, minus some. The table has roughly 130,000 clones, around 93% seen once. The sequencing input was blood. The receptor's source is a man aged 18 to 30 in good health.

This CDR3 is CASSAGAGTEAFF. CDR3 DNA sequence: TGTGCCAGCAGTGCAGGGGCTGGCACTGAAGCTTTCTTT. This chain connects TRBV2 to TRBJ1-1; maybe TRBD1 (6 bases). The ends were cut back, 4 bases at V and 4 bases at J, with 10 bases in the middle. Germline V gene lookup returns CDR1 SNHLY and CDR2 FYNNEI. The CDR3 extends over 13 amino acids.